One TCR beta chain is described in this entry. Preparation of the TCRbeta library used unique molecular identifiers. TCRdb re-called the PCR reads through MiXCR, storing one row per CDR3 protein. The sample has about half a million distinct CDR3 sequences, roughly an eighth seen once. V lost 2 bases, J lost 0 bases, and 4 bases stayed unmatched. This CDR3 spans 15 amino acids. Germline assignment: CDR1 PRHDT and CDR2 FYEKMQ (reference sequence). The data were taken from a study of T-cell reconstitution after alpha-beta-depleted transplantation in children. This material consisted of PBMCs from the stem cell graft donor, taken from the stem cell graft. This chain links TRBV13 with TRBJ2-7, with 7 bases identical to TRBD1. The clonotype comes from a human donor who donated a stem cell graft to a child with combined immunodeficiency. CDR3 sequence: CASSLTGTASYEQYF. The DNA of the CDR3 is TGTGCCAGCAGCTTAACCGGGACAGCCTCCTACGAGCAGTACTTC.